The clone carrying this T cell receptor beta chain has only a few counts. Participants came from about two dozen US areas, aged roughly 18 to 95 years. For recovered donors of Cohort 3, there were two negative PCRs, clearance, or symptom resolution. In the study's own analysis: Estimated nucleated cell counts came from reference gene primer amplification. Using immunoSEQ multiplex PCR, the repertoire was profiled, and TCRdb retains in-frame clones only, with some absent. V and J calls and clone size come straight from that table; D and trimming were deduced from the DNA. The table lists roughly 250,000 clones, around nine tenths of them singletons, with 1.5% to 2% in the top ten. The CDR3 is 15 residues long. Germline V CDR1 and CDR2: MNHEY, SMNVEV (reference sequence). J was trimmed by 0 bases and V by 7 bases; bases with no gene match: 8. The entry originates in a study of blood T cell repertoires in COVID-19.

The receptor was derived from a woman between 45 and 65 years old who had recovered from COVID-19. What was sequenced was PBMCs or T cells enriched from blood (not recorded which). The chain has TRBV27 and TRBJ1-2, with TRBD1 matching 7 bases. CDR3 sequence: CASTPDRNANYGYTF. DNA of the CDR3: TGTGCCAGCACCCCGGACAGGAATGCTAACTATGGCTACACCTTC.